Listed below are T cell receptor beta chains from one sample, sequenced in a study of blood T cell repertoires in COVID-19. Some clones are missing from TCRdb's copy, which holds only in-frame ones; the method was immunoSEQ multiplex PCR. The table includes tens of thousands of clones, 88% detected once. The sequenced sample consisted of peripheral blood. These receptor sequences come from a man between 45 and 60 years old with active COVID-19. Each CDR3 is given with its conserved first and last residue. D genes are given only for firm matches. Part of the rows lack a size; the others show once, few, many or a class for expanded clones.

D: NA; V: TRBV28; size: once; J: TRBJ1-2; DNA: TGTGCCACGCAAGCCCTTGATGGCTACACCTTC; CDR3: CATQALDGYTF
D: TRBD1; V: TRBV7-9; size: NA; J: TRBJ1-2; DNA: TGTGCCAGCAGCTGGGGACAGGGCGGTTATGGCTACACCTTC; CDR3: CASSWGQGGYGYTF
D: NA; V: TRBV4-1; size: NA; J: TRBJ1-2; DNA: TGCGCCAGCAGCCAAGCACCAACAGGGCACTATGGCTACACCTTC; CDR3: CASSQAPTGHYGYTF
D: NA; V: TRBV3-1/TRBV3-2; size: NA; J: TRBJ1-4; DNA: TGTGCCAGCAGCCCGGGGGGCACTAATGAAAAACTGTTTTTT; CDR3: CASSPGGTNEKLFF
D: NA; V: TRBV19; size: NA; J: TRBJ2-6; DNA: TGTGCCAGCCTGGGCCGCTACTCTGGGGCCAACGTCCTGACTTTC; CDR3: CASLGRYSGANVLTF
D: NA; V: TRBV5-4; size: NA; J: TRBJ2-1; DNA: TGTGCCAGCAGCCTTCCCGCCAGGACGAAAAAGGGGAATGAGCAGTTCTTC; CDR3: CASSLPARTKKGNEQFF
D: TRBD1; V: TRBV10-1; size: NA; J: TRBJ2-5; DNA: TGCGCCAGCAGTGAGTTTACAGGGGGCGAAGAGACCCAGTACTTC; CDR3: CASSEFTGGEETQYF
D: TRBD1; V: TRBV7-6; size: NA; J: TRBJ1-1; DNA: TGTGCCAGCAGCCAGCTACAGGGGGGGCTGAACACTGAAGCTTTCTTT; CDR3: CASSQLQGGLNTEAFF
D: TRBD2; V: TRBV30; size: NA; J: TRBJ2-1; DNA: TGTGCCTGGAGCCTAGCGGAGAATGAGCAGTTCTTC; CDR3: CAWSLAENEQFF
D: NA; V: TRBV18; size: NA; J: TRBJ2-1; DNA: TGTGCCAGCTCACCACTGTCTAGCGCGGCTTACAATGAGCAGTTCTTC; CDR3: CASSPLSSAAYNEQFF
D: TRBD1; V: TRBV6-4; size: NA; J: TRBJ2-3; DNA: TGTGCCAGCAGTGAGGGACAGGGCCCGGCCGCAGATACGCAGTATTTT; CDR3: CASSEGQGPAADTQYF
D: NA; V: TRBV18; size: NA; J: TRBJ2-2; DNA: TGTGCCAGCTCACCAAAACAGGCGGCGGCCACCGGGGAGCTGTTTTTT; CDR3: CASSPKQAAATGELFF
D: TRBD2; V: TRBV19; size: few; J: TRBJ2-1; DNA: TGTGCCAGTAGTATGTCTAGCGGGGAGCCCTACAATGAGCAGTTCTTC; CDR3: CASSMSSGEPYNEQFF
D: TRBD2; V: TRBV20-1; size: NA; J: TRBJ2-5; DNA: TGCAGTGCTAGTTTTAGCGGGGGGCCTTATGGGACCCAGTACTTC; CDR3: CSASFSGGPYGTQYF
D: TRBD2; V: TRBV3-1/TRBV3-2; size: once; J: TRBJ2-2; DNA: TGTGCCAGCAGCCGACTAGCGGGAGAGGCCGGGGAGCTGTTTTTT; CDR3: CASSRLAGEAGELFF
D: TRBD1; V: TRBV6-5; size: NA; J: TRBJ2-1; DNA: TGTGCCAGCCTCCGGGACAGGGGCGGCAATGAGCAGTTCTTC; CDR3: CASLRDRGGNEQFF
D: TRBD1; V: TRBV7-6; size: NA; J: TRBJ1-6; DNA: TGTGCCAGTGCGGCAGGGGGGCGTTCACCCCTCCACTTT; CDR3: CASAAGGRSPLHF
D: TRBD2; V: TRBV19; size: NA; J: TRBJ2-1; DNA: TGTGCCAGTAGTAGGTCTAGCGGCCTACTTTTGGAGCAGTTCTTC; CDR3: CASSRSSGLLLEQFF